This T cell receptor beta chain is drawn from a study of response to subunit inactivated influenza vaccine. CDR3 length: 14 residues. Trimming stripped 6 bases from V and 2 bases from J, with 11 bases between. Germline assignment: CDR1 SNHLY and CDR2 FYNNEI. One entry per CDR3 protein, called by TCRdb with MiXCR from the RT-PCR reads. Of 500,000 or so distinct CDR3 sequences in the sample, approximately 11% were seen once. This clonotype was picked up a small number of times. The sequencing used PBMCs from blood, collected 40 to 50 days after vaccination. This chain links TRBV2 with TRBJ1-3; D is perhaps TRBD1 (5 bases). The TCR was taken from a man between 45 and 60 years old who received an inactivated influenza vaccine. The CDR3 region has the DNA TGTGCCAGCAGAGAGGGGATAGCTGGAAACACCATATATTTT. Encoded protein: CASREGIAGNTIYF. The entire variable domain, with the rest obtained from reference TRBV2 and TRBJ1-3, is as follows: EPEVTQTPSHQVTQMGQEVILRCVPISNHLYFYWYRQILGQKVEFLVSFYNNEISEKSEIFDDQFSVERPDGSNFTLKIRSTKLEDSAMYFCASREGIAGNTIYFGEGSWLTVV.